The entry that follows covers one TCR beta chain sequence. The sample is drawn from a study of blood T cell repertoires in COVID-19. The V end was cut by 2 bases, the J end by 5 bases, with 14 bases between. Germline assignment: CDR1 SGHTS and CDR2 YDEGEE. This CDR3 comprises 16 residues. Clones were read by immunoSEQ multiplex PCR, and TCRdb kept only the in-frame ones, dropping some. The table records more than 300,000 clones, about 90% of them present only once. J is TRBJ1-6 and V is TRBV5-8; TRBD1 is a possible D gene (5 bases). Material: PBMCs or T cells enriched from blood (not recorded which). The source is a woman aged 25 to 39 who had recovered from COVID-19. This CDR3 is CASSFSPSRDNSPLHF. In DNA form, the CDR3 reads TGTGCCAGCAGCTTTAGTCCGTCCAGGGATAATTCACCCCTCCACTTT.